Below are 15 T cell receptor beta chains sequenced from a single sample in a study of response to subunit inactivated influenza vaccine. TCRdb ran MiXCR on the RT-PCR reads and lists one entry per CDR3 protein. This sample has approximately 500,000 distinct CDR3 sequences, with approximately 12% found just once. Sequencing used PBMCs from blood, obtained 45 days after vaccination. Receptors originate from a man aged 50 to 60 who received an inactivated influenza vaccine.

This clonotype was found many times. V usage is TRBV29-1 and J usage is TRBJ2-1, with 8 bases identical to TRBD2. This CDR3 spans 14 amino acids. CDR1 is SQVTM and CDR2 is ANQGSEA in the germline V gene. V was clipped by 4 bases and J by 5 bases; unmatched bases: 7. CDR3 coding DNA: TGCAGCGTTGGGGCGGGAGGACCCAACAATGAGCAGTTCTTC. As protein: CSVGAGGPNNEQFF.

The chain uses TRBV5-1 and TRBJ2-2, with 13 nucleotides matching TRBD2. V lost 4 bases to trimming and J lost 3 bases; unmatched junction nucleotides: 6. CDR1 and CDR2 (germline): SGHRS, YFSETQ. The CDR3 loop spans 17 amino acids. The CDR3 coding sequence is TGCGCCAGCAGCAAGACTAGCGGGGGGACGTACACCGGGGAGCTGTTTTTT. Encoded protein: CASSKTSGGTYTGELFF.

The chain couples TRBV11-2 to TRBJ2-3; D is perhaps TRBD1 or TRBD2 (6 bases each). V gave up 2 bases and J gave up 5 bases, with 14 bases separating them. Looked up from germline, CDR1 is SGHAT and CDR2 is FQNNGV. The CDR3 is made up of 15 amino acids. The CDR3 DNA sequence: TGTGCCAGCAGCTTATGGGGGGCCGAGCAAGATACGCAGTATTTT. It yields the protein CASSLWGAEQDTQYF.

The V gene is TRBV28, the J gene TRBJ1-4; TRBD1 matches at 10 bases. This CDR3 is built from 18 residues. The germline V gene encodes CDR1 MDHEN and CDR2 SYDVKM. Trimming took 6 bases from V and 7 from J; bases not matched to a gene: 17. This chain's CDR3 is CASSVPETDRGQGEKLFF. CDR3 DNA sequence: TGTGCCAGCAGCGTCCCAGAGACCGACAGGGGGCAAGGTGAAAAACTGTTTTTT.

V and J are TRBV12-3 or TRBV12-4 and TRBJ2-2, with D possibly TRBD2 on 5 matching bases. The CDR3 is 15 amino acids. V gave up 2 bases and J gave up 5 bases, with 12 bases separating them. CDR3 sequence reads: CASSLMGEVTGELFF. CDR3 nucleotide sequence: TGTGCCAGCAGTTTAATGGGAGAAGTGACCGGGGAGCTGTTTTTT.

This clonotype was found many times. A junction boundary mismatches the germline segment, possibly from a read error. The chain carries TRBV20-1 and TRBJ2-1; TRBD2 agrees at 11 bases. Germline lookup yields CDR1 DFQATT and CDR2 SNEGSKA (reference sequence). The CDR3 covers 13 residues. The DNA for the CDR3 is TGCAGTGTTAGATTCGTTCAGGGGACTAGCGGGTTCTTC. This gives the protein CSVRFVQGTSGFF.

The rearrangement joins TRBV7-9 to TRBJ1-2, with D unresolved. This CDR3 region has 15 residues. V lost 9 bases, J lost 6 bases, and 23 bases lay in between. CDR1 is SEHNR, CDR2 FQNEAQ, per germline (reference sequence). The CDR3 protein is CASLVPGSLLDGYTF. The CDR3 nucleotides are TGTGCCAGTTTGGTACCGGGATCCCTCCTTGATGGCTACACCTTC.

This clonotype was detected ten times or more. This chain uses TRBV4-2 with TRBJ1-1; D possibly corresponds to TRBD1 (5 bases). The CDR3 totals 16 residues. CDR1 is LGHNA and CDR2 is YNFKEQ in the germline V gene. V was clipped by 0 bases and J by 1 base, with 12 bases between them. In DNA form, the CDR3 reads TGTGCCAGCAGCCAAGAGTCGGCAGGGTGGAACACTGAAGCTTTCTTT. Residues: CASSQESAGWNTEAFF.

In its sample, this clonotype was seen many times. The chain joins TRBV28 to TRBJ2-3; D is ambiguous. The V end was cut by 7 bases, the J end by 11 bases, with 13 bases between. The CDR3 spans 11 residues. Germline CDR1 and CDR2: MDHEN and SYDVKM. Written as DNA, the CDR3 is TGTGCCAGCAACGACGACGGGCAGCAGTATTTT. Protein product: CASNDDGQQYF.

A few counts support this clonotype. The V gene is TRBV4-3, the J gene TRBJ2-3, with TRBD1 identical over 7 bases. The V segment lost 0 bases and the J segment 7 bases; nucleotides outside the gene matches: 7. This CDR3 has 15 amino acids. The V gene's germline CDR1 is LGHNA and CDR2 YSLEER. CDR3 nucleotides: TGCGCCAGCAGCCAAGATAGGGGGCCGGTGAATACGCAGTATTTT. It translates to CASSQDRGPVNTQYF.

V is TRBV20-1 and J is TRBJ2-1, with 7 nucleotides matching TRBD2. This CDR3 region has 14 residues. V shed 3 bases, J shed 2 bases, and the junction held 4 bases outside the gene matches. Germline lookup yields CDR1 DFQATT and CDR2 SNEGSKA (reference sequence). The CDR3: CSARGEGPYNEQFF. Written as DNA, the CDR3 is TGCAGTGCTAGGGGGGAGGGCCCCTACAATGAGCAGTTCTTC.

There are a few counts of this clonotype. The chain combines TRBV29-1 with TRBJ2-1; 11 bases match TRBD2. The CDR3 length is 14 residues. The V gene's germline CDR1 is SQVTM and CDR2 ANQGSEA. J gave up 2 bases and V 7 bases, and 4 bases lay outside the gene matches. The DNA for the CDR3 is TGCAGCGGTTGGGGACTAGCGGCCTACAATGAGCAGTTCTTC. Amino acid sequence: CSGWGLAAYNEQFF.

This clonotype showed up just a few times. The CDR3 sequence is CASSYGTGGRNSPLHF. CDR3 nucleotides: TGTGCCAGCAGTTACGGGACAGGGGGCCGGAATTCACCCCTCCACTTT. The V and J genes are TRBV6-5 and TRBJ1-6, with 12 bases matching TRBD1. Germline V gene data show CDR1 as MNHEY and CDR2 as SVGAGI. V shed 2 bases and J 7 bases; nucleotides not matched to a gene: 3. The CDR3 loop spans 16 amino acids.

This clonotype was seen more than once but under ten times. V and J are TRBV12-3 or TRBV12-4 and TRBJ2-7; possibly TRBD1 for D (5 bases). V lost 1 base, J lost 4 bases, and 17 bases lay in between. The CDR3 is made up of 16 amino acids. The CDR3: CASSLVTGPSRYEQYF. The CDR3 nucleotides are TGTGCCAGCAGTTTAGTTACAGGCCCGAGCCGATACGAGCAGTACTTC.

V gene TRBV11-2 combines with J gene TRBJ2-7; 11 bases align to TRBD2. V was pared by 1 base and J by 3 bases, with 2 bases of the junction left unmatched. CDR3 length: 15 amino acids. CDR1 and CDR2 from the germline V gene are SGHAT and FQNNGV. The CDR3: CASSLVLAGGYEQYF. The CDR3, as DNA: TGTGCCAGCAGCTTAGTTCTAGCGGGAGGCTACGAGCAGTACTTC.